A selection of T cell receptor beta chains follows, all from one sample in a study of cytomegalovirus exposure and HLA in healthy donors. Some clones are missing from TCRdb's copy, which holds only in-frame ones; the method was immunoSEQ multiplex PCR. Of roughly 180,000 clones in the sample, 86% were seen once. Sequenced material: PBMCs. Receptors originate from a man aged 25-45 years in good health and CMV-seropositive. Both conserved end residues are part of each CDR3. A D gene is named only where the DNA matches it firmly. Size tells how often a clone was seen (once, few, many) or the class of an expanded clone, and some rows leave it out.

j_gene | d_gene | v_gene | len | abundance | CDR3aa | CDR3nt
TRBJ2-7 | . | TRBV28 | 14 | . | CASSFFKESYEQYF | TGTGCCAGCAGTTTTTTTAAGGAATCCTACGAGCAGTACTTC
TRBJ1-2 | . | TRBV30 | 16 | . | CAWTRLAQFNPYGYTF | TGTGCCTGGACCAGGTTGGCCCAATTTAATCCCTATGGCTACACCTTC
TRBJ1-1 | . | TRBV13 | 15 | . | CASSQHGGQNTEAFF | TGTGCCAGCAGCCAACACGGGGGACAGAACACTGAAGCTTTCTTT
TRBJ2-2 | . | TRBV6-5 | 13 | . | CASSYSGTGELFF | TGTGCCAGCAGTTACTCTGGGACCGGGGAGCTGTTTTTT
TRBJ2-7 | TRBD1 | TRBV5-1 | 15 | . | CASSQAGTGGREQYF | TGCGCCAGCAGCCAAGCCGGGACAGGGGGTCGAGAGCAGTACTTC
TRBJ2-2 | TRBD1 | TRBV5-4 | 15 | . | CASSSGTGGSGELFF | TGTGCCAGCAGCTCGGGGACAGGGGGCTCCGGGGAGCTGTTTTTT
TRBJ2-1 | . | TRBV7-2 | 14 | . | CASSFGGPGNEQFF | TGTGCCAGCAGCTTCGGAGGGCCGGGCAATGAGCAGTTCTTC
TRBJ1-2 | TRBD1 | TRBV28 | 13 | once | CASRPRTGSGYTF | TGTGCCAGCAGGCCTAGGACAGGGTCCGGCTACACCTTC
TRBJ2-1 | . | TRBV4-2 | 12 | once | CASRVAGLEQFF | TGTGCCAGCAGAGTAGCCGGGTTGGAGCAGTTCTTC
TRBJ1-2 | . | TRBV11-3 | 14 | . | CASTARGARHGYTF | TGTGCCAGCACAGCACGGGGCGCAAGGCATGGCTACACCTTC
TRBJ1-1 | . | TRBV29-1 | 15 | . | CSVSRQGKGKREAFF | TGCAGCGTTAGTAGGCAGGGAAAAGGGAAACGGGAAGCTTTCTTT
TRBJ1-2 | . | TRBV7-2 | 12 | few | CASSILLYGYTF | TGTGCCAGCAGCATACTCCTCTATGGCTACACCTTC
TRBJ2-7 | . | TRBV2 | 13 | . | CASRQGWSYEQYF | TGTGCCAGCAGACAGGGCTGGTCCTACGAGCAGTACTTC
TRBJ2-2 | TRBD1 | TRBV7-9 | 16 | . | CASSSGTGVNTGELFF | TGTGCCAGCAGCTCCGGGACAGGGGTAAACACCGGGGAGCTGTTTTTT
TRBJ2-7 | TRBD2 | TRBV28 | 15 | once | CASRTSGPSSYEQYF | TGTGCCAGCAGGACTAGCGGGCCGAGCTCCTACGAGCAGTACTTC
TRBJ1-5 | TRBD1 | TRBV27 | 15 | . | CASSPTQGARQPQHF | TGTGCCAGCAGTCCTACACAGGGGGCGCGGCAGCCCCAGCATTTT
TRBJ2-7 | . | TRBV7-2 | 14 | . | CASSLAGREWNKIF | TGTGCCAGCAGCTTAGCTGGCAGGGAATGGAATAAAATCTTC
TRBJ1-1 | . | TRBV30 | 14 | . | CAWSVHRDAGEAFF | TGTGCCTGGAGTGTACACAGGGACGCGGGTGAAGCTTTCTTT
TRBJ2-7 | . | TRBV5-1 | 15 | once | CASSPLPGRQHEQYF | TGCGCCAGCAGCCCCCTTCCAGGACGACAGCACGAGCAGTACTTC
TRBJ2-2 | . | TRBV19 | 17 | . | CASSTDWTITNTGELFF | TGTGCCAGTAGTACCGACTGGACTATAACGAACACCGGGGAGCTGTTTTTT
TRBJ1-2 | . | TRBV30 | 15 | . | CAWGWGRSSNYGYTF | TGTGCCTGGGGGTGGGGCAGAAGTTCTAACTATGGCTACACCTTC
TRBJ2-2 | TRBD1 | TRBV7-6 | 15 | . | CASSFSGGVTGELFF | TGTGCCAGCAGCTTTTCAGGGGGCGTCACCGGGGAGCTGTTTTTT
TRBJ2-1 | . | TRBV2 | 13 | . | CASSPVAFDEQFF | TGTGCCAGCAGTCCAGTTGCGTTCGATGAGCAGTTCTTC
TRBJ1-5 | . | TRBV30 | 13 | . | CAWNPAPAQPQHF | TGTGCCTGGAATCCAGCGCCGGCTCAGCCCCAGCATTTT
TRBJ2-7 | . | TRBV4-1 | 13 | few | CASSRQQIYEQYF | TGCGCCAGCAGCCGACAGCAGATTTACGAGCAGTACTTC
TRBJ1-4 | TRBD1 | TRBV6-6 | 16 | . | CASSYSRDSINEKLFF | TGTGCCAGCAGTTACTCTCGGGACAGTATTAATGAAAAACTGTTTTTT
TRBJ2-7 | . | TRBV7-3 | 14 | few | CASSPDRLTYEQYF | TGTGCCAGCAGCCCCGACAGACTCACCTACGAGCAGTACTTC
TRBJ2-7 | . | TRBV27 | 13 | . | CASSLRGGYEQYF | TGTGCCAGCAGTTTACGGGGAGGCTACGAGCAGTACTTC
TRBJ2-1 | . | TRBV7-2 | 14 | . | CASSLMGSYNEQFF | TGTGCCAGCAGCTTAATGGGCTCCTACAATGAGCAGTTCTTC
TRBJ2-2 | . | TRBV7-3 | 15 | . | CASSSGPMNTGELFF | TGTGCCAGCAGCTCCGGACCTATGAACACCGGGGAGCTGTTTTTT
TRBJ1-6 | . | TRBV11-3 | 15 | . | CASTSSLSYNSPLHF | TGTGCCAGCACTTCCTCACTCTCCTATAATTCACCCCTCCACTTT
TRBJ2-7 | . | TRBV10-3 | 15 | . | CAISGVERAVYEQYF | TGTGCCATCAGTGGGGTTGAGAGGGCGGTTTACGAGCAGTACTTC
TRBJ2-2 | TRBD2 | TRBV7-2 | 16 | . | CASSFSPSGTGGELFF | TGTGCCAGCAGCTTCTCGCCTAGCGGGACGGGCGGGGAGCTGTTTTTT
TRBJ1-5 | TRBD1 | TRBV6-5 | 14 | . | CASSRRGSNQPQHF | TGTGCCAGCAGCCGCAGGGGGAGCAATCAGCCCCAGCATTTT
TRBJ2-3 | TRBD1 | TRBV5-1 | 16 | . | CASSAGQGRFTDTQYF | TGCGCCAGCAGCGCCGGACAGGGAAGATTCACAGATACGCAGTATTTT
TRBJ2-1 | . | TRBV7-2 | 13 | few | CASSLSPTNEQFF | TGTGCCAGCAGCTTATCCCCAACTAATGAGCAGTTCTTC
TRBJ2-2 | . | TRBV9 | 16 | . | CASSAIGGPNTGELFF | TGTGCCAGCAGCGCGATAGGAGGGCCCAACACCGGGGAGCTGTTTTTT
TRBJ2-7 | TRBD1 | TRBV6-1 | 15 | . | CASSESGQGAGEQYF | TGTGCCAGCAGTGAATCCGGTCAGGGGGCGGGGGAGCAGTACTTC
TRBJ2-3 | . | TRBV9 | 14 | . | CASSVEIGRDTQYF | TGTGCCAGCAGCGTAGAAATAGGGAGGGATACGCAGTATTTT
TRBJ1-1 | . | TRBV7-2 | 14 | . | CASSYWGPNTEAFF | TGTGCCAGCAGTTATTGGGGGCCGAACACTGAAGCTTTCTTT
TRBJ2-7 | . | TRBV9 | 12 | . | CASSGGQTEQYF | TGTGCCAGCAGCGGCGGACAGACCGAGCAGTACTTC
TRBJ1-3 | . | TRBV6-5 | 15 | once | CASSYGVSSGNTIYF | TGTGCCAGCAGTTACGGTGTGAGCTCTGGAAACACCATATATTTT
TRBJ1-5 | . | TRBV11-2 | 15 | . | CASSLSAYSNQPQHF | TGTGCCAGCAGCTTATCAGCTTATAGCAATCAGCCCCAGCATTTT
TRBJ2-3 | . | TRBV5-1 | 13 | . | CASSLAGDDTQYF | TGCGCCAGCAGCTTGGCAGGGGACGATACGCAGTATTTT
TRBJ2-1 | . | TRBV6-5 | 15 | . | CASSPDSSSYNEQFF | TGTGCCAGCAGCCCCGACTCCTCCTCCTACAATGAGCAGTTCTTC
TRBJ2-7 | . | TRBV6-5 | 13 | . | CASSTGLPYEQYF | TGTGCCAGCAGTACCGGCCTCCCCTACGAGCAGTACTTC
TRBJ2-1 | TRBD2 | TRBV6-1 | 15 | many | CASSEGAGSYNEQFF | TGTGCCAGCAGTGAAGGAGCGGGGTCCTACAATGAGCAGTTCTTC
TRBJ1-3 | TRBD1 | TRBV15 | 14 | . | CATSRLDRGDTIYF | TGTGCCACCAGCAGACTTGACAGGGGAGACACCATATATTTT
TRBJ2-7 | TRBD2 | TRBV5-4 | 15 | . | CASSAVSGSLGEQYF | TGTGCCAGCAGCGCCGTTAGCGGGAGCCTAGGGGAGCAGTACTTC
TRBJ2-3 | TRBD2 | TRBV25-1 | 17 | . | CASSDRSGGSRTDTQYF | TGTGCCAGCAGTGATCGATCCGGGGGGTCTCGCACAGATACGCAGTATTTT
TRBJ1-3 | . | TRBV27 | 15 | . | CASSLDRSSGNTIYF | TGTGCCAGCAGTTTAGACCGAAGCTCTGGAAACACCATATATTTT
TRBJ2-5 | TRBD2 | TRBV6-5 | 13 | . | CASTAGGSETQYF | TGTGCCAGCACTGCGGGAGGATCCGAGACCCAGTACTTC
TRBJ2-2 | . | TRBV5-1 | 15 | . | CASSLFNSRTGELFF | TGCGCCAGCAGCTTGTTTAACAGCCGCACCGGGGAGCTGTTTTTT
TRBJ2-5 | . | TRBV27 | 13 | . | CASSLFPGETQYF | TGTGCCAGCAGTTTATTCCCCGGGGAGACCCAGTACTTC
TRBJ2-3 | TRBD2 | TRBV27 | 23 | once | CASSLYGQGPGLAGEGPPDTQYF | TGTGCCAGCAGTTTATACGGACAGGGTCCAGGACTAGCGGGAGAGGGTCCCCCAGATACGCAGTATTTT